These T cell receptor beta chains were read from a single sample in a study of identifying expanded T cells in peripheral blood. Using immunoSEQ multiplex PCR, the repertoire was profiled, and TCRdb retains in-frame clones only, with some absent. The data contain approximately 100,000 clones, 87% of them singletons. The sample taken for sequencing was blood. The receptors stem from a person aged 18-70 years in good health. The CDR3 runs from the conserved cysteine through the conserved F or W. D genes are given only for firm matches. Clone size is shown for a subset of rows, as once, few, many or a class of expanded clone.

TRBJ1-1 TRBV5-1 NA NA CASRKGTEAFF TGCGCCAGCAGAAAAGGGACTGAAGCTTTCTTT
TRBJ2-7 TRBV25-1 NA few CASSEVGYEQYF TGTGCCAGCAGTGAAGTTGGGTACGAGCAGTACTTC
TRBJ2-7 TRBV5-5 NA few CASRFRGSYEQYF TGTGCCAGCAGATTTCGGGGTTCCTACGAGCAGTACTTC
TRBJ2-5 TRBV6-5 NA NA CASGRGGGKETQYF TGTGCCAGCGGCCGGGGTGGGGGAAAAGAGACCCAGTACTTC
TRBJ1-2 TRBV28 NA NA CASSRGGNYGYTF TGTGCCAGCAGTAGAGGAGGGAACTATGGCTACACCTTC
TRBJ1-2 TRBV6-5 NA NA CASSRQVAGRYGYTF TGTGCCAGCAGTCGACAGGTGGCGGGGAGATATGGCTACACCTTC
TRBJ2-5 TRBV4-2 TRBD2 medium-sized CASSQEGSGGAETQYF TGTGCCAGCAGCCAAGAAGGTAGCGGGGGGGCAGAGACCCAGTACTTC
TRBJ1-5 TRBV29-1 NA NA CSVGVHRNQPQHF TGCAGCGTTGGCGTCCACCGCAATCAGCCCCAGCATTTT
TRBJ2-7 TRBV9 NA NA CASSAEGHRYPYEQYF TGTGCCAGCAGCGCCGAGGGTCACCGGTATCCCTACGAGCAGTACTTC
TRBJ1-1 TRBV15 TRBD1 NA CATSGLTGGSTEAFF TGTGCCACCAGCGGTTTAACAGGGGGTAGCACTGAAGCTTTCTTT
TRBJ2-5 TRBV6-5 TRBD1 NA CASSYGWDRLETQYF TGTGCCAGCAGTTACGGCTGGGACAGGTTAGAGACCCAGTACTTC
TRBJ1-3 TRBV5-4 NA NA CASSLGRGGNTIYF TGTGCCAGCAGCTTAGGCAGGGGTGGCAACACCATATATTTT
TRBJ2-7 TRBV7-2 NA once CASSTAYEQYF TGTGCCAGCAGCACCGCTTACGAGCAGTACTTC
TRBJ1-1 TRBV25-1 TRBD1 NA CASSVSRDRETEAFF TGTGCCAGCAGTGTTTCCCGGGACAGAGAGACTGAAGCTTTCTTT
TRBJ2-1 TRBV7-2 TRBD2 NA CASSLTSGAANEQFF TGTGCCAGCAGCTTGACTAGCGGGGCCGCTAATGAGCAGTTCTTC
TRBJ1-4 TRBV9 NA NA CASSASWASELFF TGTGCCAGCAGCGCATCCTGGGCCTCGGAACTGTTTTTT
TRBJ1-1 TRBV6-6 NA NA CASSYRHTEAFF TGTGCCAGCAGTTACCGCCACACTGAAGCTTTCTTT
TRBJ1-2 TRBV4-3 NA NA CASSQVLRAGFGYTF TGCGCCAGCAGCCAAGTTCTCAGGGCGGGTTTTGGCTACACCTTC
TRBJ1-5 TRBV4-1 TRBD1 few CASSARQGGLQPQHF TGCGCCAGCAGCGCGCGACAGGGGGGCCTTCAGCCCCAGCATTTT
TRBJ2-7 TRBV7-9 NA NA CASSLEAEYEQYF TGTGCCAGCAGCTTAGAGGCTGAATACGAGCAGTACTTC
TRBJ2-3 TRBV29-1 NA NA CSVVADTQYF TGCAGCGTTGTTGCAGATACGCAGTATTTT
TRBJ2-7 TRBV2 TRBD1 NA CAFGDRGPYEQYF TGTGCCTTTGGGGACAGGGGCCCTTACGAGCAGTACTTC
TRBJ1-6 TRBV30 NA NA CAWRARGWVSNSPLHF TGTGCCTGGAGGGCCCGGGGCTGGGTGAGTAATTCACCCCTCCACTTT
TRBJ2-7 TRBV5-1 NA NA CASSLGYEQYF TGCGCCAGCAGCTTAGGTTACGAGCAGTACTTC
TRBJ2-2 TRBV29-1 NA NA CSVDRSNTGELFF TGCAGCGTTGACAGGTCTAACACCGGGGAGCTGTTTTTT
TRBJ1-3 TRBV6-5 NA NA CATLGNSGNTIYF TGTGCCACCCTCGGAAACTCTGGAAACACCATATATTTT
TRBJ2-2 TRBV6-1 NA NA CAGAPSAANTGELFF TGTGCCGGAGCCCCATCGGCAGCGAACACCGGGGAGCTGTTTTTT
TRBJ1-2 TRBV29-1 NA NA CSVGSRGNGYTF TGCAGCGTTGGTTCGAGGGGAAATGGCTACACCTTC
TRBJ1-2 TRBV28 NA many CANPPGGYGYTF TGTGCCAATCCCCCTGGAGGCTATGGCTACACCTTC
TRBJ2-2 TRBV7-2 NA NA CASSLARVVGELFF TGTGCCAGCAGCTTAGCCAGGGTGGTCGGGGAGCTGTTTTTT
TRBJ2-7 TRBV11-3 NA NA CASSQDGDEQYF TGTGCCAGCAGTCAAGACGGGGACGAGCAGTACTTC
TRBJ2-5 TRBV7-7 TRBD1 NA CASSSGTGGSQETQYF TGTGCCAGCAGCTCAGGGACAGGGGGTAGCCAAGAGACCCAGTACTTC
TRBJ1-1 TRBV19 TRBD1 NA CASSIGGQQAFF TGTGCCAGTAGTATAGGGGGACAGCAAGCTTTCTTT
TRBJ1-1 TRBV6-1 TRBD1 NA CASSWGTDTEAFF TGTGCCAGCAGTTGGGGGACAGACACTGAAGCTTTCTTT
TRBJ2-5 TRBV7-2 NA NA CASTKMKYQETQYF TGTGCCAGCACAAAAATGAAGTACCAAGAGACCCAGTACTTC
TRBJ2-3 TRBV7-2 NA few CASSLQDSTDTQYF TGTGCCAGCAGCTTACAGGACAGCACAGATACGCAGTATTTT
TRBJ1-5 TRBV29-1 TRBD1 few CSVGQGDQPQHF TGCAGCGTTGGCCAGGGGGATCAGCCCCAGCATTTT
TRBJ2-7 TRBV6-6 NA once CASSYRGEQYF TGTGCCAGCAGTTACCGGGGCGAGCAGTACTTC
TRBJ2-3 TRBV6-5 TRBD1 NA CASSYSGQGTPDTQYF TGTGCCAGCAGTTACTCGGGACAGGGGACGCCAGATACGCAGTATTTT
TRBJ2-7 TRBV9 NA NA CASSVAAGAGSYEQYF TGTGCCAGCAGCGTAGCCGCAGGGGCCGGATCCTACGAGCAGTACTTC
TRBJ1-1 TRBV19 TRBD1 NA CATLGQGNTEAFF TGTGCCACTCTTGGACAGGGAAACACTGAAGCTTTCTTT
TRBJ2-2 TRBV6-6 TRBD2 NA CASSLRGSTGELFF TGTGCCAGCAGTTTGCGGGGGAGCACCGGGGAGCTGTTTTTT
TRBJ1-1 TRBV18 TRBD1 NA CASSLGQGARYTEAFF TGTGCCAGCTCACTCGGACAGGGGGCTCGATACACTGAAGCTTTCTTT
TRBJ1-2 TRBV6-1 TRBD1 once CASSLGTGVSGYTF TGTGCCAGCAGCCTAGGGACAGGGGTCAGTGGCTACACCTTC
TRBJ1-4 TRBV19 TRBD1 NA CASSRDRGNEKLFF TGTGCCAGTAGCAGGGACAGGGGTAATGAAAAACTGTTTTTT
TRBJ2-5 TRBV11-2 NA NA CASSRVGEETQYF TGTGCCAGCAGCCGCGTAGGGGAGGAGACCCAGTACTTC